This T cell receptor (beta chain) derives from a study of early T cells in non-severe SARS-CoV-2 infection. Study overall: It was bulk RNA from unsorted whole blood that was sequenced, and the chains were unpaired. Study-wide results and limits: Reliance on VDJdb matching favored anti-spike CD8 responses; private and CD4 specificities were missed.

This clonotype was recorded many times. Its antigen is not known. Separate cDNA molecules each had unique molecular identifiers attached to them. In TCRdb, the 5' RACE reads were re-called with MiXCR into one record per CDR3 protein. In the table there are fewer than 85,000 distinct CDR3 sequences, more than 10% of which are singletons. Germline CDR1 SGHKS, CDR2 YYEKEE (reference sequence). The CDR3 runs 17 residues. V dropped 7 bases and J dropped 3 bases, with 25 bases sitting between them. Sample: whole blood. The TCR was taken from an adult who was a healthcare worker with PCR-confirmed SARS-CoV-2 infection or an uninfected control (not recorded which). The chain is built from TRBV5-5 and TRBJ2-5; D might be TRBD1 (6 bases). This chain's CDR3 is CASSFLLWTDDEETQYF. CDR3 DNA sequence: TGTGCCAGCTCCTTCCTCCTGTGGACAGACGACGAAGAGACCCAGTACTTC. The entire variable domain, with the rest obtained from reference TRBV5-5 and TRBJ2-5, is as follows: DAGVTQSPTHLIKTRGQQVTLRCSPISGHKSVSWYQQVLGQGPQFIFQYYEKEERGRGNFPDRFSARQFPNYSSELNVNALLLGDSALYLCASSFLLWTDDEETQYFGPGTRLLVL.